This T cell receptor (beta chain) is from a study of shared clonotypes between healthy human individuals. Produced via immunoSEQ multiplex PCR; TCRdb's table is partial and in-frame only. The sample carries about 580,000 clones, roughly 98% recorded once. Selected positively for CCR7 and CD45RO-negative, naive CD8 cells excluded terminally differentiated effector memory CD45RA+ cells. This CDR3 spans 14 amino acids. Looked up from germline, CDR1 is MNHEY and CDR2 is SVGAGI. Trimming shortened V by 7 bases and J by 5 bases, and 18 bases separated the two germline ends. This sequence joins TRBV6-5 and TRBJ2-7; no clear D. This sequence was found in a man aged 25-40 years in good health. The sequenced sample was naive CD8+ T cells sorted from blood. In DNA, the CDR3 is TGTGCCAGCACACCGGGCCCCGGGTGGGACGAGCAGTACTTC. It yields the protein CASTPGPGWDEQYF.